This T cell receptor beta chain was obtained from a study of technical replicates of blood from several donors. Germline V gene data show CDR1 as SGHRS and CDR2 as YFSETQ. The CDR3 length is 14 residues. V dropped 4 bases and J dropped 6 bases, with 13 bases sitting between them. The repertoire was sequenced with immunoSEQ multiplex PCR; TCRdb's copy has only in-frame clones and lacks some. The sample shows 9,000 to 15,000 clones, 93% of them seen only once. This receptor was obtained from a human donor in good health. The chain combines TRBV5-1 with TRBJ2-2; a possible D gene is TRBD2 (6 bases). Sequenced: PBMCs. CDR3 residues: CASSPLGGSGELFF. CDR3 in DNA: TGCGCCAGCAGCCCCCTCGGGGGATCCGGGGAGCTGTTTTTT.